The clone carrying this T cell receptor beta chain has just a few counts. The antigen is unknown. The data belong to a study of T cell repertoires in cytomegalovirus infection. In the study overall: Public TCR beta signatures indicated both CMV infection and matching HLA type.

TCRdb re-derived calls from the reads in MiXCR, one entry per CDR3 protein. The sample contains under 150,000 distinct CDR3 sequences, 20% to 30% of which appear only once. Trimming removed 6 bases from V and 7 bases from J, with 13 bases in between. The CDR3 covers 13 residues. The germline V gene has CDR1 MNHNS and CDR2 SASEGT. Whole-study results and caveats: HLA-C-restricted CMV clonotypes gave the most frequent clonotype in two of eight donors.

The source is a human donor in good health (CMV status not recorded). Some clones in this sample may be carry-over from other donors' samples. Source material: PBMCs, sequenced either directly or after in vitro stimulation (not recorded which). The rearrangement links TRBV6-1 to TRBJ2-1, with a possible D match to TRBD2 (5 bases). For the CDR3, the DNA is TGTGCCAGCAGCCTTACCCCGGGGAATGAGCAGTTCTTC. Translated: CASSLTPGNEQFF.